This TCR beta chain was observed in a study of T-cell reconstitution after alpha-beta-depleted transplantation in children. The study's findings and limits: Newly produced T cells mostly provided counts and TCRbeta diversity after one year, as hyperexpanded clones declined. Surviving recipient T cells and intrathymic progenitors accounted for some patients' high TCRbeta diversity at day 60. Approximately two months post-transplant, alpha-beta T cells reportedly originated from several hundred expanded graft clones.

CDR1 is SNHLY, CDR2 FYNNEI, per germline. Trimming took off 7 bases at V and 2 bases at J, with 15 bases between the two ends. The CDR3 length is 14 residues. This clonotype was seen a handful of times. Its antigen remains unidentified. A library of TCRbeta sequences, prepared with unique molecular identifiers, was generated. MiXCR, run by TCRdb on the PCR reads, gives a single entry per CDR3 protein. The profile covers approximately 400,000 distinct CDR3 sequences, with around 15% appearing a single time and less than 30% taken by the ten largest. The chain carries TRBV2 and TRBJ2-7, with a possible D match to TRBD1 (7 bases). This clonotype was obtained from a boy younger than two who had a stem cell transplant for Wiskott-Aldrich syndrome, so the T cells may come from the graft donor. The sequencing here drew on PBMCs, mostly from graft donor cells, taken 360 days after TCRalphabeta/CD19-depleted stem cell transplant. For the CDR3, the DNA is TGTGCCAGCATCACAGGGGTAGCGGCCTACGAGCAGTACTTC. Its translation is CASITGVAAYEQYF.